The T cell receptor (beta chain) under discussion was sequenced for a study of Graves' ophthalmopathy and Graves' hyperthyroidism. General study points: Clonotypes were expanded in thyroid at above 0.001 frequency, and most also appeared in blood. In separating ophthalmopathy from stable hyperthyroidism, a 13-signature model achieved nearly 90% sensitivity and around 81% specificity.

Isolation of PBMCs was performed using about 9.9 ml of fresh peripheral blood. As to this clonotype: Its antigen remains unidentified.

Researchers took RNA transcripts and amplified TCR beta CDR3 regions from them. RT-PCR was first run with HTBI primers, then multiplex PCR in a second round. TCRdb re-called the multiplex PCR reads with MiXCR, one entry per CDR3 protein. Of around 670,000 distinct CDR3 sequences in the sample, 40% were seen once. The origin of this receptor is an adult man with Graves' ophthalmopathy. The sequenced material came from peripheral blood.

The CDR3 here is CSARGTANEKLFF. DNA for the CDR3: TGCAGTGCTAGGGGGACAGCTAATGAAAAACTGTTTTTT. This chain connects TRBV20-1 to TRBJ1-4; 7 bases map to TRBD1. This CDR3 has 13 residues. After removal of 3 bases from V and 3 bases from J, the junction contained 1 base not matched to a gene. CDR1 DFQATT and CDR2 SNEGSKA come from the germline V gene (reference sequence).